This is a list of T cell receptor beta chains from one sample in a study of cytomegalovirus exposure and HLA in healthy donors. The method was immunoSEQ multiplex PCR; TCRdb's version includes in-frame clones alone and lacks a portion of them. The table shows 200,000 or so clones, with roughly 84% occurring only once. Sequenced input: PBMCs. All receptors come from a girl under three years old in good health and CMV-seronegative. Both conserved end residues are part of each CDR3. D genes are given only for firm matches.

v_gene	d_gene	j_gene	CDR3aa	CDR3nt
TRBV7-2	-	TRBJ2-3	CASSPGQGSDTQYF	TGTGCCAGCAGCCCGGGGCAGGGGTCTGATACGCAGTATTTT
TRBV27	TRBD2	TRBJ2-3	CASSLLAGGTDTQYF	TGTGCCAGCAGTTTGCTAGCGGGGGGGACAGATACGCAGTATTTT
TRBV5-1	TRBD2	TRBJ2-7	CASSLSPTSGSPNEQYF	TGCGCCAGCAGCTTGTCCCCGACTAGCGGGAGCCCCAACGAGCAGTACTTC
TRBV10-3	-	TRBJ2-7	CAISDRQGRLVEQYF	TGTGCCATCAGTGATAGGCAGGGCCGCTTAGTAGAGCAGTACTTC
TRBV9	TRBD1	TRBJ1-4	CASSVDRGTNEKLFF	TGTGCCAGCAGCGTAGACAGGGGAACTAATGAAAAACTGTTTTTT
TRBV4-1	-	TRBJ2-5	CASSQDRTEETQYF	TGCGCCAGCAGCCAAGATAGGACAGAAGAGACCCAGTACTTC
TRBV5-1	-	TRBJ1-1	CASSLVPGHLEAFF	TGCGCCAGCAGCTTGGTCCCGGGACATCTGGAAGCTTTCTTT
TRBV4-3	-	TRBJ2-7	CASSQDLRSYEQYF	TGCGCCAGCAGCCAAGATCTACGGTCCTACGAGCAGTACTTC
TRBV29-1	-	TRBJ2-5	CSAIQGQETQYF	TGCAGCGCAATTCAGGGCCAAGAGACCCAGTACTTC
TRBV15	-	TRBJ2-6	CATSHGGSGANVLTF	TGTGCCACCAGCCATGGGGGGTCCGGGGCCAACGTCCTGACTTTC